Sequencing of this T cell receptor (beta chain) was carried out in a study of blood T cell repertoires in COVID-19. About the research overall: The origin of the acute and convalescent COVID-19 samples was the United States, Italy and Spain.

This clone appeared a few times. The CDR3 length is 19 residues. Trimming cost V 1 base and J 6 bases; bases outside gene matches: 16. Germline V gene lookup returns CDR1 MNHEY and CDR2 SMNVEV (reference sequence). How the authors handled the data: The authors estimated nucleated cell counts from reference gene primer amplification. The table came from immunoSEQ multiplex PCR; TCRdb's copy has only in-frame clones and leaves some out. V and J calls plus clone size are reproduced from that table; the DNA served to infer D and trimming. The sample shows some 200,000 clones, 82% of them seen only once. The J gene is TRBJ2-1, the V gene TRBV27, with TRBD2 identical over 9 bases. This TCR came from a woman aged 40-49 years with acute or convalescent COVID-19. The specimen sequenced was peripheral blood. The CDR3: CASSLLPYSQREEGNEQFF. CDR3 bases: TGTGCCAGCAGTTTATTGCCATACTCCCAGCGGGAGGAGGGCAATGAGCAGTTCTTC.